This T cell receptor (beta chain) was sequenced for a study of T cell responses to AZD1222 COVID-19 vaccine. General study points: An increase in Spike-specific TCR breadth and depth was observed after two AZD1222 doses. Mapped onto spike, vaccine-associated CD4 TCRs spanned it and were dominant at 160-218 and 743-854. In a largely white British group with more females than males, clonal diversity was possibly underestimated. Researchers took repertoire samples only after the peak T cell response had come.

Germline CDR1 SGHVS, CDR2 FNYEAQ. This CDR3 contains 15 residues. V was clipped by 0 bases and J by 0 bases, with 6 bases between them. Measured with immunoSEQ multiplex PCR; TCRdb has only the in-frame clones, and not every one. The profile shows roughly 82,000 clones, roughly 85% of them singletons. This clone was seen only once. The antigen remains unidentified. Sequences were derived from peripheral blood, sampled on day 0 of AZD1222 vaccination. The clonotype originates from an adult in good health. The chain couples TRBV7-6 to TRBJ2-1, with D unclear. CDR3 residues: CASSLARSSYNEQFF. CDR3 sequence (DNA): TGTGCCAGCAGCTTAGCTAGAAGCTCCTACAATGAGCAGTTCTTC.